This T cell receptor beta chain was sequenced during a study of cytomegalovirus exposure and HLA in healthy donors. Clones were sequenced by immunoSEQ multiplex PCR, and TCRdb holds only the in-frame ones, with some missing. The table has about 130,000 clones, about 96% seen once. The donors were part of the validation cohort of over a hundred subjects. That cohort was separate from the first cohort, which comprised 500 to 700 subjects. Study-level results: Usually a TCR sequence was rare, but some public TCRs were found in many donors. The authors enumerated some 160 TCR beta chains as linked to cytomegalovirus.

Turning to this clone: Antigen specificity is unknown.

Germline CDR1 and CDR2: KGHSH and LQKENI. The CDR3 is 15 amino acids. The ends were cut back, 5 bases at V and 7 bases at J, with 21 bases in the middle. V is TRBV18 and J is TRBJ2-7, with a weak D call TRBD2 (6 bases). The sequence was obtained from a man aged 18 to 29 in good health and CMV-seronegative. The material sequenced was PBMCs. The CDR3: CASSAGWELEREQYF. Here the CDR3 DNA reads TGTGCCAGCTCAGCGGGGTGGGAACTGGAGAGAGAGCAGTACTTC.